A selection of T cell receptor beta chains follows, all from one sample in a study of blood T cell repertoires in COVID-19. The table came from immunoSEQ multiplex PCR; TCRdb's copy has only in-frame clones and leaves some out. The table has roughly 340,000 clones, more than 80% seen once; the top ten hold approximately 1%. Sequenced sample: PBMCs or T cells enriched from blood (not recorded which). Source of these receptors: a man younger than 35 who had recovered from COVID-19. CDR3s include the opening cysteine and the closing phenylalanine or tryptophan. D genes are given only for firm matches. Expanded clones get a size class; other rows say once, few or many, or leave the size out.

j_gene,v_gene,d_gene,abundance,CDR3nt,CDR3aa
TRBJ1-2,TRBV30,-,-,TGTGCCTGTCGCCCGACAGCCAGCTATGGCTACACCTTC,CACRPTASYGYTF
TRBJ1-4,TRBV7-9,TRBD1,-,TGTGCCAGCAGCACGACAGGGAGCGCAACTAATGAAAAACTGTTTTTT,CASSTTGSATNEKLFF
TRBJ2-2,TRBV7-9,TRBD2,-,TGTGCCAGCAGCTTAGTACTAGCGGGGACCGGGGAGCTGTTTTTT,CASSLVLAGTGELFF
TRBJ2-2,TRBV5-1,-,-,TGCGCCAGCAGCTTTGCAGACAGCCTGAACACCGGGGAGCTGTTTTTT,CASSFADSLNTGELFF
TRBJ1-5,TRBV6-1,-,-,TGTGCCAGCAGTGAAGCTGGAGGGTTTTATAGCAATCAGCCCCAGCATTTT,CASSEAGGFYSNQPQHF
TRBJ2-2,TRBV27,-,few,TGTGCCAGCAGTTTATCGAAGGTGTCAGGGAACACCGGGGAGCTGTTTTTT,CASSLSKVSGNTGELFF
TRBJ2-1,TRBV11-3,-,few,TGTGCCAGCAGCTTAGGTCTGGGGGGATCCTACAATGAGCAGTTCTTC,CASSLGLGGSYNEQFF
TRBJ2-7,TRBV24-1,TRBD1,-,TGTGCCACCAGTGACCCAGGTGAGGGGACAGGGGCCTACTACGAGCAGTACTTC,CATSDPGEGTGAYYEQYF
TRBJ1-3,TRBV7-2,-,-,TGTGCCAGCAGCTTTGTGCGTCCTATGGGAAACACCATATATTTT,CASSFVRPMGNTIYF
TRBJ1-3,TRBV19,TRBD1,once,TGTGCCACCGGACAGGGGATGACGGGAAACACCATATATTTT,CATGQGMTGNTIYF
TRBJ1-1,TRBV4-1,TRBD1,-,TGCGCCAGCAGTCTAGGCCCCCCGGACAGGGTAGGGACTGAAGCTTTCTTT,CASSLGPPDRVGTEAFF
TRBJ1-1,TRBV6-4,-,-,TGTGCCAGCAGCGCTTCCGACAAGGCCGACACTGAAGCTTTCTTT,CASSASDKADTEAFF
TRBJ1-2,TRBV6-5,-,-,TGTGCCAGCAGTTATTCGGGGGGATCGACGGGAGTCTACACCTTC,CASSYSGGSTGVYTF
TRBJ2-3,TRBV5-1,-,once,TGCGCCAGCAGCTTGGCTAGCGGCACAGATACGCAGTATTTT,CASSLASGTDTQYF
TRBJ2-1,TRBV7-9,TRBD2,-,TGTGCCAGCAGCCCTAGCGGGGCCTACAATGAGCAGTTCTTC,CASSPSGAYNEQFF
TRBJ1-2,TRBV27,TRBD1,-,TGTGCCAGCAGTTCCCGGACAGGCTATGGCTACACCTTC,CASSSRTGYGYTF
TRBJ1-3,TRBV7-9,TRBD1,-,TGTGCCAGCAGAGAGACAGGGGGCGGAAACACCATATATTTT,CASRETGGGNTIYF
TRBJ2-3,TRBV7-9,TRBD2,-,TGTGCCAGCAGCCCCGAGGTAGCGGGTCAAACAGATACGCAGTATTTT,CASSPEVAGQTDTQYF
TRBJ1-1,TRBV19,-,-,TGTGCCAGCTCACTGGGGGGGCCCACTGAAGCTTTCTTT,CASSLGGPTEAFF
TRBJ1-1,TRBV9,-,once,TGTGCCAGCAGCGTTTACCAGGGGACTGAAGCTTTCTTT,CASSVYQGTEAFF
TRBJ2-5,TRBV27,-,-,TGTGCCAGCAGTTTGGGCCAGAAAGAGACCCAGTACTTC,CASSLGQKETQYF
TRBJ1-3,TRBV12-5,-,-,TGTGCTAGTGGTTTGGTACGGCTCCAGGGTGGAAACACCATATATTTT,CASGLVRLQGGNTIYF
TRBJ1-1,TRBV29-1,-,once,TGCAGCGTTGGGGCAGGGAAAATAACTTTCTTT,CSVGAGKITFF
TRBJ2-3,TRBV28,TRBD2,-,TGTGCCAGCAGTTTCGGGACTAGCGGGAGATTGACAGATACGCAGTATTTT,CASSFGTSGRLTDTQYF
TRBJ1-6,TRBV9,TRBD1,-,TGTGCCAGCAGCTTTGGACAGGGGAATTCACCCCTCCACTTT,CASSFGQGNSPLHF
TRBJ2-7,TRBV29-1,TRBD1,-,TGCAGCGTTGAGACAGGGGCCTACGAGCAGTACTTC,CSVETGAYEQYF
TRBJ1-2,TRBV19,-,-,TGTGCCAGTTACCCCGCAGGGACATCCTATGGCTACACCTTC,CASYPAGTSYGYTF